This passage covers 11 T cell receptor beta chains from one sample sequenced in a study of shared clonotypes between healthy human individuals. TCRdb's table, derived via immunoSEQ multiplex PCR, lists solely in-frame clones and lacks some. The sample lists about 470,000 clones; roughly 80% were seen once. Input material: PBMCs. The receptors originated from a middle-aged woman in good health. Some clones in this sample may be carry-over from other donors' samples.

The table lists this clone with a few counts. This rearrangement joins TRBV4-2 to TRBJ2-2; D call uncertain. Trimming cost V 0 bases and J 7 bases, with 6 bases left between them. Germline V gene sequence: CDR1 LGHNA, CDR2 YNFKEQ. The CDR3 has 13 amino acids. The CDR3 protein is CASSQEDRGELFF. In nucleotides, the CDR3 is TGTGCCAGCAGCCAAGAGGACCGCGGGGAGCTGTTTTTT.

With respect to this clone: The same CDR3 can be traced to other DNA sequences in this sample. The V and J genes are TRBV19 and TRBJ2-2, with 7 bases identical to TRBD2. V lost 6 bases to trimming and J lost 5 bases; unmatched junction nucleotides: 12. The CDR3 is 16 residues long. Germline CDR1 reads LNHDA; CDR2 reads SQIVND (reference sequence). The CDR3 bases are TGTGCCAGTAGCCCCCTGATCGAGCGGGGAACCGGGGAGCTGTTTTTT. Translated: CASSPLIERGTGELFF.

The chain is built from TRBV28 and TRBJ1-1; D remains ambiguous. CDR1 is MDHEN, CDR2 SYDVKM, per germline. The CDR3 runs 14 residues. V was clipped by 6 bases and J by 4 bases, with 15 bases between them. The CDR3 region is CASRLAGVSTEAFF. In DNA, the CDR3 is TGTGCCAGCAGACTCGCCGGGGTTAGCACTGAAGCTTTCTTT.

The V call is TRBV7-9, the J call TRBJ2-2; no clear D gene. This CDR3 has 14 amino acids. The germline V and J ends were trimmed by 5 bases and 6 bases, with 13 bases remaining between them. CDR1 SEHNR and CDR2 FQNEAQ come from the germline V gene (reference sequence). CDR3 residues: CASSQEQESGELFF. DNA for the CDR3: TGTGCCAGCAGCCAGGAGCAGGAGTCCGGGGAGCTGTTTTTT. The variable domain in full, with the rest retrieved from reference TRBV7-9 and TRBJ2-2, is DTGVSQNPRHKITKRGQNVTFRCDPISEHNRLYWYRQTLGQGPEFLTYFQNEAQLEKSRLLSDRFSAERPKGSFSTLEIQRTEQGDSAMYLCASSQEQESGELFFGEGSRLTVL.

As DNA, the CDR3 is TGTGCCAGCAGCTTAGACAGGGGGGTAGATACGCAGTATTTT. It is translated as CASSLDRGVDTQYF. The gene calls are TRBV5-4 and TRBJ2-3; 9 nucleotides line up with TRBD1. Per the germline V gene, CDR1 is SGHNT and CDR2 is YYREEE (reference sequence). There are 14 residues in the CDR3. Trimming took 2 bases from V and 5 from J; bases not matched to a gene: 3.

The chain joins TRBV14 to TRBJ1-1; D is uncertain. This CDR3 has 16 amino acids. The germline CDR1 and CDR2 sequences are SGHDN and FVKESK. V dropped 0 bases and J dropped 6 bases, with 17 bases sitting between them. The CDR3 reads CASSQDLKVRGAEAFF. CDR3 bases: TGTGCCAGCAGCCAAGATCTTAAGGTACGAGGCGCTGAAGCTTTCTTT.

The V gene is TRBV9, the J gene TRBJ2-3; the match to TRBD2 covers 9 bases. From germline, CDR1 is SGDLS and CDR2 YYNGEE. The trim removed 2 bases at V and 2 bases at J, leaving 18 bases unmatched. The CDR3 is 20 residues long. CDR3 region: CASSVSGGGRALLDTDTQYF. CDR3 DNA: TGTGCCAGCAGCGTCTCGGGGGGCGGGAGGGCCCTCCTTGACACAGATACGCAGTATTTT.

This clone was detected a few times. This rearrangement joins TRBV28 to TRBJ2-7; 11 positions match TRBD2. CDR1 and CDR2 from the germline V gene are MDHEN and SYDVKM. J was trimmed by 3 bases and V by 4 bases; bases with no gene match: 5. The CDR3 covers 15 residues. This CDR3 reads CASSSTSGGLYEQYF. As DNA, the CDR3 is TGTGCCAGCAGTTCAACTAGCGGGGGACTCTACGAGCAGTACTTC.

The chain combines TRBV7-6 with TRBJ2-5, with D tentatively TRBD1 or TRBD2 (5 bases each). The J call may be mistaken, given a closer DNA end match to TRBJ2-7. Germline V lookup: CDR1 SGHVS, CDR2 FNYEAQ. The CDR3 has 14 amino acids. The CDR3 loop reads CASSLNGAAYEQYF. The CDR3 nucleotides read TGTGCCAGCAGCTTAAACGGGGCCGCCTACGAGCAGTACTTC.

The CDR3 sequence is CASSDRLGSGSTDTQYF. The DNA of the CDR3 is TGTGCCAGCAGTGACCGACTAGGGAGCGGGAGCACAGATACGCAGTATTTT. The chain combines TRBV6-1 with TRBJ2-3; weak D call: TRBD2 (6 bases). Deletions cut 3 bases from V and 0 bases from J, with 16 bases between. In germline, CDR1 is MNHNS, CDR2 SASEGT. The CDR3 length is 17 residues.

V and J are TRBV28 and TRBJ1-3, with D possibly TRBD1 on 5 matching bases. The CDR3 consists of 17 residues. Trimming removed 4 bases at V and 3 bases at J, with 19 bases between. Germline V gene sequence: CDR1 MDHEN, CDR2 SYDVKM. CDR3 residues: CASSSGGTTKYGNTIYF. The DNA for the CDR3 is TGTGCCAGCAGTTCTGGGGGAACAACAAAATATGGAAACACCATATATTTT.